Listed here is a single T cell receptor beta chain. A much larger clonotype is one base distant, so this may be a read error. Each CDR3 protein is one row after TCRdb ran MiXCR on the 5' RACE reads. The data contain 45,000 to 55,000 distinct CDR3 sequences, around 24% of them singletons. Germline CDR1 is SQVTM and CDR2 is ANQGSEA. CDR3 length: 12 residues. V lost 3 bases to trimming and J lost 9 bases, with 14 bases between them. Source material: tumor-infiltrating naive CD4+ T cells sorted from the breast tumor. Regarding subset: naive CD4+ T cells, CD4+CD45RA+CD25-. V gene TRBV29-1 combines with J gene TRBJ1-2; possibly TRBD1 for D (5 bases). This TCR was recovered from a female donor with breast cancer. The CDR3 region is CSVDTGRGCYTF. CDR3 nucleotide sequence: TGCAGCGTTGACACGGGGCGCGGTTGCTACACCTTC.